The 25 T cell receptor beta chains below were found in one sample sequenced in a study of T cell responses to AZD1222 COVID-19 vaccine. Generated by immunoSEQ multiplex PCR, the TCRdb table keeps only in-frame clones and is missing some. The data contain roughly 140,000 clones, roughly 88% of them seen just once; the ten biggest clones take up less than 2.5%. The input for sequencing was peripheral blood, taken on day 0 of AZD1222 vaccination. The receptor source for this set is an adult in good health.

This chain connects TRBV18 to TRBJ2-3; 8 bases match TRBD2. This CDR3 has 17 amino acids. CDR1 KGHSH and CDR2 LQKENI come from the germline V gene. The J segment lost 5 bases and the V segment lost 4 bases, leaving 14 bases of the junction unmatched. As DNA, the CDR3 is TGTGCCAGCTCACAGCTCTCAGCGGGAGTGGGAGGAGATACGCAGTATTTT. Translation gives CASSQLSAGVGGDTQYF. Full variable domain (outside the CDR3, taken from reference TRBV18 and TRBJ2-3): NAGVMQNPRHLVRRRGQEARLRCSPMKGHSHVYWYRQLPEEGLKFMVYLQKENIIDESGMPKERFSAEFPKEGPSILRIQQVVRGDSAAYFCASSQLSAGVGGDTQYFGPGTRLTVL.

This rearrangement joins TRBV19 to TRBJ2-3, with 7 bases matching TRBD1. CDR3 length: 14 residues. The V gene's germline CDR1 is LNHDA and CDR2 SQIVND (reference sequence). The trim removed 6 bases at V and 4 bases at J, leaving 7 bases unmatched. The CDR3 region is CASSLGQEADTQYF. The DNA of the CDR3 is TGTGCCAGTAGCCTCGGACAGGAGGCAGATACGCAGTATTTT. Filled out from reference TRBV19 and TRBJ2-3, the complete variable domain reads DGGITQSPKYLFRKEGQNVTLSCEQNLNHDAMYWYRQDPGQGLRLIYYSQIVNDFQKGDIAEGYSVSREKKESFPLTVTSAQKNPTAFYLCASSLGQEADTQYFGPGTRLTVL.

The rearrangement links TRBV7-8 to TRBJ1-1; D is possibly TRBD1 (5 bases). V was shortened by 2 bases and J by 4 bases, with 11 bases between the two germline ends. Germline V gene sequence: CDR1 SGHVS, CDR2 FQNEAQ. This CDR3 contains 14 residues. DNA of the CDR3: TGTGCCAGCAGCTTATGGGGCGAGGGCACTGAAGCTTTCTTT. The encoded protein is CASSLWGEGTEAFF. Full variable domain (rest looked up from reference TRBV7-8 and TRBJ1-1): GAGVSQSPRYKVAKRGQDVALRCDPISGHVSLFWYQQALGQGPEFLTYFQNEAQLDKSGLPSDRFFAERPEGSVSTLKIQRTQQEDSAVYLCASSLWGEGTEAFFGQGTRLTVV.

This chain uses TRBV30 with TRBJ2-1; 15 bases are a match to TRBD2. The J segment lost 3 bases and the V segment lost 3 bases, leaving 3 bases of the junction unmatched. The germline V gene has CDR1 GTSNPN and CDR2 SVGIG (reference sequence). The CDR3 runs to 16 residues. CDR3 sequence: CAWRGTSGRHYNEQFF. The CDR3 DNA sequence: TGTGCCTGGAGGGGGACTAGCGGGAGGCACTACAATGAGCAGTTCTTC.

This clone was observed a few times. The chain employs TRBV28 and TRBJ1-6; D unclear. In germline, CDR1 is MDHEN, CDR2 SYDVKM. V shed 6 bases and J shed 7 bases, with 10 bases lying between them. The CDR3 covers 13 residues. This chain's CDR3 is CASRDRPNSPLHF. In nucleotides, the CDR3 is TGTGCCAGCAGGGACCGGCCAAATTCACCCCTCCACTTT.

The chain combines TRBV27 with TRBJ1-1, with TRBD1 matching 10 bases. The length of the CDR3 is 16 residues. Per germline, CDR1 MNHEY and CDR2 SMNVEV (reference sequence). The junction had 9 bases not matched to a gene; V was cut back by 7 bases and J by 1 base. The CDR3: CASTKTGGAQNTEAFF. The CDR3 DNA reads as TGTGCCAGCACCAAGACAGGGGGCGCACAGAACACTGAAGCTTTCTTT.

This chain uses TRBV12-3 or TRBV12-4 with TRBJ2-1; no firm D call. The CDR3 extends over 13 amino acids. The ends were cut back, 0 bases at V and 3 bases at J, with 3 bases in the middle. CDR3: CASSLAVYNEQFF. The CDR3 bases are TGTGCCAGCAGTTTAGCGGTCTACAATGAGCAGTTCTTC.

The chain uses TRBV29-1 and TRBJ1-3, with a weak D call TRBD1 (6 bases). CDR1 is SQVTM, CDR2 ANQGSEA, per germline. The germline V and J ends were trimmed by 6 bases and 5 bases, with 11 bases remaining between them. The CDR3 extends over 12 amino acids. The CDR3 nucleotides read TGCAGCGTCGGGGACACCCGAAACACCATATATTTT. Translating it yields CSVGDTRNTIYF.

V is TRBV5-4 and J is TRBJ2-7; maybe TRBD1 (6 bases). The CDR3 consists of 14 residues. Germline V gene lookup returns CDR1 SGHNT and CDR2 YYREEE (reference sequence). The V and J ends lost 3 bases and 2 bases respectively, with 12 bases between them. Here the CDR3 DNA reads TGTGCCAGCAGCTCGCAGGGGTTAACCTACGAGCAGTACTTC. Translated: CASSSQGLTYEQYF.

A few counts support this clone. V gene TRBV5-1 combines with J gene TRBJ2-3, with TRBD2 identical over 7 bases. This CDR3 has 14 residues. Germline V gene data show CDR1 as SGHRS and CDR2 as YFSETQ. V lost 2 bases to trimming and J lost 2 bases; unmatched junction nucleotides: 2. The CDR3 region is CASSLSGITDTQYF. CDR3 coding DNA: TGCGCCAGCAGCTTAAGCGGGATCACAGATACGCAGTATTTT.

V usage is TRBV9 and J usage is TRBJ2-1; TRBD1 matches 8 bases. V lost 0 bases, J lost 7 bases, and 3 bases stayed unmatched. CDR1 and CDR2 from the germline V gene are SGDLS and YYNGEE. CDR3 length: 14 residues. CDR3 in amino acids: CASSVGQGANEQFF. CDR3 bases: TGTGCCAGCAGCGTAGGGCAGGGGGCGAATGAGCAGTTCTTC. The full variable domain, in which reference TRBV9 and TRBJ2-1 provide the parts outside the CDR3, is DSGVTQTPKHLITATGQRVTLRCSPRSGDLSVYWYQQSLDQGLQFLIQYYNGEERAKGNILERFSAQQFPDLHSELNLSSLELGDSALYFCASSVGQGANEQFFGPGTRLTVL.

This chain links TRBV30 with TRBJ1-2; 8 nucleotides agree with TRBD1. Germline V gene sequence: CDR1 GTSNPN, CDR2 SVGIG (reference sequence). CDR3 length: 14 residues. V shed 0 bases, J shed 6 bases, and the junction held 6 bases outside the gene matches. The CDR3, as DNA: TGTGCCTGGAGTGTAAGCAGGGGGCCCGATGGCTACACCTTC. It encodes CAWSVSRGPDGYTF.

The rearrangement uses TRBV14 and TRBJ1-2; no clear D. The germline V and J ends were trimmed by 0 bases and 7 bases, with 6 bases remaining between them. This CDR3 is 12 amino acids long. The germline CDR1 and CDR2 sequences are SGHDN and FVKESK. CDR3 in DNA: TGTGCCAGCAGCCAAGATTGGCGTGGCTACACCTTC. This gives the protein CASSQDWRGYTF.

The CDR3: CASSPGRAAGAFF. CDR3 nucleotides: TGTGCCAGCAGTCCCGGGAGGGCCGCAGGAGCTTTCTTT. The chain combines TRBV6-5 with TRBJ1-1; D gene unclear. Looked up from germline, CDR1 is MNHEY and CDR2 is SVGAGI. CDR3 length equals 13 residues. Trimming left V 5 bases short and J 10 bases short, with 17 bases between.

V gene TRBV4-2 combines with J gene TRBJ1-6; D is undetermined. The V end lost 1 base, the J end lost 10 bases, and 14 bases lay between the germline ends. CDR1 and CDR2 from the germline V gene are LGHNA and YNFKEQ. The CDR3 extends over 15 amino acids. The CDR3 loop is CASSQGELSGSPLHF. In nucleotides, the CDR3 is TGTGCCAGCAGCCAAGGAGAGTTGTCTGGCTCACCCCTCCACTTT.

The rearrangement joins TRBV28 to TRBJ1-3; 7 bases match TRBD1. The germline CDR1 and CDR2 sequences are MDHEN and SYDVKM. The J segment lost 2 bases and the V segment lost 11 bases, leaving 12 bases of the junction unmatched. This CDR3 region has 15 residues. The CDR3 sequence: CACLAGGGPGNTIYF. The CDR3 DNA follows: TGTGCCTGCTTGGCAGGGGGAGGTCCTGGAAACACCATATATTTT.

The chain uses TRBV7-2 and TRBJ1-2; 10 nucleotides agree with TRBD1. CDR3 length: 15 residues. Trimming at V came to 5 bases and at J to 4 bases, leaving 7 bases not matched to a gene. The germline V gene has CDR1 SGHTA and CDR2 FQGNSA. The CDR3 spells CASSPRTGGIYGYTF. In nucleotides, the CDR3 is TGTGCCAGCAGCCCCAGGACAGGGGGGATCTATGGCTACACCTTC. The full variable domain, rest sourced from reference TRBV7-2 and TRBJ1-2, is GAGVSQSPSNKVTEKGKDVELRCDPISGHTALYWYRQSLGQGLEFLIYFQGNSAPDKSGLPSDRFSAERTGGSVSTLTIQRTQQEDSAVYLCASSPRTGGIYGYTFGSGTRLTVV.

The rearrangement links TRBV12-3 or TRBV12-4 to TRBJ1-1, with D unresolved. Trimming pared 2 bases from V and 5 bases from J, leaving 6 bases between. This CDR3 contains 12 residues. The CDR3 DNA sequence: TGTGCCAGCAGTTTAAAAGGGACTGAAGCTTTCTTT. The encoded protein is CASSLKGTEAFF.

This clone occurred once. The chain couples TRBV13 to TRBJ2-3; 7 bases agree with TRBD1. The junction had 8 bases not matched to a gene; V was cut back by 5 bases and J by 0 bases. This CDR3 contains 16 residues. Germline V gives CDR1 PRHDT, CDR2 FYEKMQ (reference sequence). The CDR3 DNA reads TGTGCCAGCAGCCTCAGGACAGGTTTAAGCACAGATACGCAGTATTTT. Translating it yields CASSLRTGLSTDTQYF.

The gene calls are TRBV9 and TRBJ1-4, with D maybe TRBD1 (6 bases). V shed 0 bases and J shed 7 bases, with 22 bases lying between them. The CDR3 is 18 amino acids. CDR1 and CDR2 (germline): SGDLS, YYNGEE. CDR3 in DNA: TGTGCCAGCAGCGTAGCCCCCGTTCGCCCAGGGGTTGGTGAAAAACTGTTTTTT. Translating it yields CASSVAPVRPGVGEKLFF.

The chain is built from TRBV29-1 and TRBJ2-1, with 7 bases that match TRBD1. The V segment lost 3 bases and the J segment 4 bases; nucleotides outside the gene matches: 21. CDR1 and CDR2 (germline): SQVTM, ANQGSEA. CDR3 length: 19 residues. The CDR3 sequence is CSVEGWGQSGARGYNEQFF. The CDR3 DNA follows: TGCAGCGTTGAGGGCTGGGGACAGTCCGGGGCCCGAGGGTACAATGAGCAGTTCTTC.

CDR3 in amino acids: CASSSPSGLGETQYF. The CDR3 coding sequence is TGTGCCAGCAGTTCACCCTCCGGGCTGGGGGAGACCCAGTACTTC. V gene TRBV28 combines with J gene TRBJ2-5; D not resolved. Trimming cost V 4 bases and J 5 bases, with 17 bases left between them. CDR3 size: 15 residues. CDR1 and CDR2 from the germline V gene are MDHEN and SYDVKM.

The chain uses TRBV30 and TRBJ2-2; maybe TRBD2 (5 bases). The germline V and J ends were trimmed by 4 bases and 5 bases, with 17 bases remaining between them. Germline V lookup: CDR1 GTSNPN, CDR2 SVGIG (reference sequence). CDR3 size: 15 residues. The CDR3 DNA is TGTGCCTGGAAGCGGTCAAGCGTGGGTACCGGGGAGCTGTTTTTT. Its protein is CAWKRSSVGTGELFF.

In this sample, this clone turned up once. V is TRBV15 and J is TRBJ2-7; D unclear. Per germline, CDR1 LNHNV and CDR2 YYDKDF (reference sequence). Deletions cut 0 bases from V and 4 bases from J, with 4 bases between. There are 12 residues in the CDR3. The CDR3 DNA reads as TGTGCCACCAGCAGAGAAGGGTACGAGCAGTACTTC. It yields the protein CATSREGYEQYF.

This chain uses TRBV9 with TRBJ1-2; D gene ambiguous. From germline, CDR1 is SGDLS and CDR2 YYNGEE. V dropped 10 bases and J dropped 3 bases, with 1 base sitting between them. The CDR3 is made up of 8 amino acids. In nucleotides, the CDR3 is TGTGCCCACTATGGCTACACCTTC. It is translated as CAHYGYTF.